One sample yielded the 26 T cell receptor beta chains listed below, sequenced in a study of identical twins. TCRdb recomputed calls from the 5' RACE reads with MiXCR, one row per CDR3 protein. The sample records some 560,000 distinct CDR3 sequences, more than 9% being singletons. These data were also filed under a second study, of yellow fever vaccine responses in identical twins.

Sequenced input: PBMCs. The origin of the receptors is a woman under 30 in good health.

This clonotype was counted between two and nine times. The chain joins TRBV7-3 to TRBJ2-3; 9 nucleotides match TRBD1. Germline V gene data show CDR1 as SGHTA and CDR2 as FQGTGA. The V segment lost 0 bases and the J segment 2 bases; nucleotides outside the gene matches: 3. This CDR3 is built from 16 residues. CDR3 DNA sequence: TGTGCCAGCAGCTTAACGGGGACAGGGCTCACAGATACGCAGTATTTT. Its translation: CASSLTGTGLTDTQYF.

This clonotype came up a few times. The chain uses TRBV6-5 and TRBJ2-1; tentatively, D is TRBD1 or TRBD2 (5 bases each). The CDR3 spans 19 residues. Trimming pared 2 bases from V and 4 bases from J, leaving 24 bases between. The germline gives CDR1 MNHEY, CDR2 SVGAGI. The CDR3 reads CASSYLPLRGPPEYNEQFF. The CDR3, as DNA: TGTGCCAGCAGTTACCTCCCGTTGAGGGGCCCGCCGGAGTACAATGAGCAGTTCTTC.

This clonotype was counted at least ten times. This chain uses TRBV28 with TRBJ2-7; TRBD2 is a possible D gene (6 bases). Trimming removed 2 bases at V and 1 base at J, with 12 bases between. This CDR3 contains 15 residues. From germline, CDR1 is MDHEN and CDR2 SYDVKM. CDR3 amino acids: CASSLGGLGSYEQYF. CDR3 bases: TGTGCCAGCAGTTTAGGAGGGTTGGGATCCTACGAGCAGTACTTC.

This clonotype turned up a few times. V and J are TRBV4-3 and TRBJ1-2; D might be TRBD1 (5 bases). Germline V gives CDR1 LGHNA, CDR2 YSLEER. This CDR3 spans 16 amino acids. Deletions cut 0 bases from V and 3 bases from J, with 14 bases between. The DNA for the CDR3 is TGCGCCAGCAGCCAAGAAGGGGATGGCCGACACTATGGCTACACCTTC. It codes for CASSQEGDGRHYGYTF.

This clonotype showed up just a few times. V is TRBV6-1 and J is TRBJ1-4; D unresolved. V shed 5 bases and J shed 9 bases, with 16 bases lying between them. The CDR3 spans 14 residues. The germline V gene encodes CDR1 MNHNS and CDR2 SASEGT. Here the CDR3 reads CASSPPGLGQKLFF. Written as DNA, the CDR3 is TGTGCCAGCAGTCCTCCCGGGCTCGGCCAAAAACTGTTTTTT.

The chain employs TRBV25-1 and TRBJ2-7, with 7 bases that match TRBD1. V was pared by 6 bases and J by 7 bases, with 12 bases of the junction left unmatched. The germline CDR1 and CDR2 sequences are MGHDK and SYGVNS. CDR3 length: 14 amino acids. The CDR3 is CASRKGAFEGEQYF. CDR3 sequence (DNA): TGTGCCAGCAGAAAGGGGGCGTTCGAAGGGGAGCAGTACTTC.

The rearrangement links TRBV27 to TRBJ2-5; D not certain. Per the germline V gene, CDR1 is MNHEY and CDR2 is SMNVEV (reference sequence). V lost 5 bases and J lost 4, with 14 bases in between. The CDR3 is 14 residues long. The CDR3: CASSLLTAIETQYF. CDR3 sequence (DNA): TGTGCCAGCAGTCTATTGACGGCCATAGAGACCCAGTACTTC.

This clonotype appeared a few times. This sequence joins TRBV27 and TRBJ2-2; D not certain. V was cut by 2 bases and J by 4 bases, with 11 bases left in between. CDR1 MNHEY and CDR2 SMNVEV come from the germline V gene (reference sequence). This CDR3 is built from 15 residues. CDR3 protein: CASSLELHPTGELFF. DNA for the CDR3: TGTGCCAGCAGTTTAGAGCTGCACCCCACCGGGGAGCTGTTTTTT.

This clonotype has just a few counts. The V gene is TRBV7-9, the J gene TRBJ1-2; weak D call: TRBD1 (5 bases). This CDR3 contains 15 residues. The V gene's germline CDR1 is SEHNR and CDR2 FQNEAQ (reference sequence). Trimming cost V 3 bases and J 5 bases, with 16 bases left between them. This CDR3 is CASSFSGTTAYGYTF. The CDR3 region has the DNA TGTGCCAGCAGCTTCTCCGGGACGACTGCTTATGGCTACACCTTC.

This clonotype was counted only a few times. The CDR3: CASSKPGLEAFF. The CDR3, as DNA: TGTGCCAGCAGCAAACCGGGGCTTGAAGCTTTCTTT. This chain connects TRBV7-9 to TRBJ1-1; D may be TRBD1 (5 bases). From germline, CDR1 is SEHNR and CDR2 FQNEAQ (reference sequence). Between the trimmed V and J ends, which lost 5 bases and 7 bases, there was a span of 11 bases. The CDR3 is 12 residues long.

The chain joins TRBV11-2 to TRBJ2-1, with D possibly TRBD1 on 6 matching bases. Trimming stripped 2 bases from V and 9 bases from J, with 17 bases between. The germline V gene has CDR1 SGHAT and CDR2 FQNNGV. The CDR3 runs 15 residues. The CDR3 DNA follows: TGTGCCAGCAGCTTACAGGGGTTTATTATGGCTGAGCAGTTCTTC. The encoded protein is CASSLQGFIMAEQFF. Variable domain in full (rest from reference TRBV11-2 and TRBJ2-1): EAGVAQSPRYKIIEKRQSVAFWCNPISGHATLYWYQQILGQGPKLLIQFQNNGVVDDSQLPKDRFSAERLKGVDSTLKIQPAKLEDSAVYLCASSLQGFIMAEQFFGPGTRLTVL.

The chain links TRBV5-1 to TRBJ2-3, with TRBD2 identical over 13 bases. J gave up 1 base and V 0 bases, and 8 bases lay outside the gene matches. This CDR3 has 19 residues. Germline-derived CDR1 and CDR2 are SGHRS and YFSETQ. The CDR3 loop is CASSLAPLAGGPRTDTQYF. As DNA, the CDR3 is TGCGCCAGCAGCTTGGCCCCACTAGCGGGGGGGCCGCGCACAGATACGCAGTATTTT.

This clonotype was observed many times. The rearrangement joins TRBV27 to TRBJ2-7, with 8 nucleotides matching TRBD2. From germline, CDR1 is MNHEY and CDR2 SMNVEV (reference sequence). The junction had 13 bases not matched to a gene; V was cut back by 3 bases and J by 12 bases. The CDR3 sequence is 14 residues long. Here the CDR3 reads CASSFRAGTSPSYF. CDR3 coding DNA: TGTGCCAGCAGTTTCCGCGCCGGGACTAGTCCCTCGTACTTC.

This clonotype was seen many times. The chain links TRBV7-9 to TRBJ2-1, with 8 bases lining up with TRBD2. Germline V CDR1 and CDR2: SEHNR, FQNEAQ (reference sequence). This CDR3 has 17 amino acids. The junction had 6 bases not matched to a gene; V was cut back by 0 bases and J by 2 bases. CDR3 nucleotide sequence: TGTGCCAGCAGCTTAGCGCGGAGCGGGAGCCCCTACAATGAGCAGTTCTTC. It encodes CASSLARSGSPYNEQFF.

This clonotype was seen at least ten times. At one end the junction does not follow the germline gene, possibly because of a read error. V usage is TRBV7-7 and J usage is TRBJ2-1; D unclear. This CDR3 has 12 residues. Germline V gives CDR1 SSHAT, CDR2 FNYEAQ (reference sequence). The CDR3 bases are TGTGCTAGCAGTTTTCCGACCGGGCCACAGTTCTTC. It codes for CASSFPTGPQFF.

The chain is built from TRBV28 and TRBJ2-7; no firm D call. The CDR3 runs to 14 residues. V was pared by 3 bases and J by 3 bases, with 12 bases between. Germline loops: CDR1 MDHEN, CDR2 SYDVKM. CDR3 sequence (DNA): TGTGCCAGCAGTTTTAGTCAGCCCAACTACGAGCAGTACTTC. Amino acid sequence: CASSFSQPNYEQYF.

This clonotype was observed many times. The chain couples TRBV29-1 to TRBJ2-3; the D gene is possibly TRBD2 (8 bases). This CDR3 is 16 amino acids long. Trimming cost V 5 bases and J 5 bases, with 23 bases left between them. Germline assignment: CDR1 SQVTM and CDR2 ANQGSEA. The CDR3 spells CSVCILAGQMRDTQYF. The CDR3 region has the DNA TGCAGCGTTTGTATATTAGCGGGACAGATGAGAGATACGCAGTATTTT.

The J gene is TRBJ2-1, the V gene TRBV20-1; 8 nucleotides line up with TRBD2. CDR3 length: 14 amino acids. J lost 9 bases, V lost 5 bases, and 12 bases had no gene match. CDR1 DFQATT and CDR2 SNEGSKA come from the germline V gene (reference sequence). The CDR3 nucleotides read TGCAGTGCTCAACCAGCGGGAGCATACGGTGAGCAGTTCTTC. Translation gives CSAQPAGAYGEQFF.

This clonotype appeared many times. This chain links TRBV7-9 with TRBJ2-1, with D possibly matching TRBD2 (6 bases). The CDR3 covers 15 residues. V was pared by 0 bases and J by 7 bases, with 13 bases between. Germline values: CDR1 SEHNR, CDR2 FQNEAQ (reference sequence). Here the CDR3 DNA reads TGTGCCAGCAGCTTAGCGGCCGGGCGGGGAAATGAGCAGTTCTTC. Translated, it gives CASSLAAGRGNEQFF.

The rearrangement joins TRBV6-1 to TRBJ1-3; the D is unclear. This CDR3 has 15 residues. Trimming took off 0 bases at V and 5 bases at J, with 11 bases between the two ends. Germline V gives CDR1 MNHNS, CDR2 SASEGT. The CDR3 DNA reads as TGTGCCAGCAGTGAAGCGGCGGCAGGAAGAAACACCATATATTTT. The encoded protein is CASSEAAAGRNTIYF.

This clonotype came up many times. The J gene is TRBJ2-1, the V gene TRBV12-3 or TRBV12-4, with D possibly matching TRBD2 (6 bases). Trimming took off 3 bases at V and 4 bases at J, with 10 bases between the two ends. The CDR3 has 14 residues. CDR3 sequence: CASSFYGRYNEQFF. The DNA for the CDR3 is TGTGCCAGCAGTTTTTACGGGAGATACAATGAGCAGTTCTTC.

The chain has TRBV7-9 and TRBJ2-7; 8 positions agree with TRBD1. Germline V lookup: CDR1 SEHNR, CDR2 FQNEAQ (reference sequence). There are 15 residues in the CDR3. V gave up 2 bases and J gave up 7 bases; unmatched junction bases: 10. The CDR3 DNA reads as TGTGCCAGCAGCTTACTCGGCCAGGGGGCTGGTGAGCAGTACTTC. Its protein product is CASSLLGQGAGEQYF.

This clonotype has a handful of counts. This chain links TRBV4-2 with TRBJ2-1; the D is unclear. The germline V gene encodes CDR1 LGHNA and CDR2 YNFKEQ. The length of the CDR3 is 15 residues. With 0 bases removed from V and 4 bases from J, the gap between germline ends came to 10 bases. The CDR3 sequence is CASSQDYNRYNEQFF. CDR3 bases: TGTGCCAGCAGCCAAGATTACAACCGGTACAATGAGCAGTTCTTC.

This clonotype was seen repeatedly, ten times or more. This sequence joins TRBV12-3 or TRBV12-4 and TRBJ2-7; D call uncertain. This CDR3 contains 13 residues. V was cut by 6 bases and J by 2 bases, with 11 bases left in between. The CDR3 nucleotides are TGTGCCAGCAGCCAGACGGACGCCTACGAGCAGTACTTC. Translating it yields CASSQTDAYEQYF.

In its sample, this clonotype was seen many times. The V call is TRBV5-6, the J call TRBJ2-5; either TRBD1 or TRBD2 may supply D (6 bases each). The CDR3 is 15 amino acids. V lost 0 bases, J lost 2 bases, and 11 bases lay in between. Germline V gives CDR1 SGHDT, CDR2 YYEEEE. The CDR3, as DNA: TGTGCCAGCAGCTTGGGTGGGGGGCTACAAGAGACCCAGTACTTC. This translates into CASSLGGGLQETQYF. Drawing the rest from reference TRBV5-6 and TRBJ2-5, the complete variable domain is DAGVTQSPTHLIKTRGQQVTLRCSPKSGHDTVSWYQQALGQGPQFIFQYYEEEERQRGNFPDRFSGHQFPNYSSELNVNALLLGDSALYLCASSLGGGLQETQYFGPGTRLLVL.

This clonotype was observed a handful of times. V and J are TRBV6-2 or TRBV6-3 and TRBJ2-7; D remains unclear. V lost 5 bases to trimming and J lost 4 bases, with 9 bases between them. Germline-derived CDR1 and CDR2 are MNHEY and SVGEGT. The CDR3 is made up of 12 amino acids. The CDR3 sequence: CASSPDFYEQYF. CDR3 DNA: TGTGCCAGCAGTCCCGACTTTTACGAGCAGTACTTC.